Detailed here is one T cell receptor beta chain. Its antigen remains unknown. This entry comes from a study of immune heterogeneity within non-small cell lung tumors. Study-level points and caveats: Local T-cell clonality tracked local tumor mutational burden, showing a moderate yet significant relationship (R 0.3 to 0.4). Largely different high-frequency T-cell receptor beta clonotypes were found between individual patients.

The TCR beta CDR3 region was amplified by multiplex PCR employing 32 V and 13 J primers. TCRdb re-analysed the multiplex PCR reads in MiXCR, keeping a single row per CDR3 protein. The table lists some 30,000 distinct CDR3 sequences, around 28% of them singletons. The V gene end was trimmed by 4 bases and the J gene end by 1 base; junction bases not matched to a gene: 10. The CDR3 loop spans 18 amino acids. CDR1 is SGDLS and CDR2 is YYNGEE in the germline V gene. Bulk tumor genomic DNA was the template, and each sample received approximately 0.65 ug. Biopsy collection occurred during surgery, with several far-apart biopsies per primary tumor. Curative operations were performed on patients who had untreated, newly diagnosed non-small cell lung cancer.

The sequence came from a man aged 35-49 years with non-small cell lung cancer. The J gene is TRBJ2-6, the V gene TRBV9, with 8 positions matching TRBD1. What was sequenced was lung tumor tissue. This CDR3 is CASSYSTGVASGANVLTF. In DNA, the CDR3 is TGTGCCAGCAGCTACTCGACAGGGGTGGCATCTGGGGCCAACGTCCTGACTTTC.